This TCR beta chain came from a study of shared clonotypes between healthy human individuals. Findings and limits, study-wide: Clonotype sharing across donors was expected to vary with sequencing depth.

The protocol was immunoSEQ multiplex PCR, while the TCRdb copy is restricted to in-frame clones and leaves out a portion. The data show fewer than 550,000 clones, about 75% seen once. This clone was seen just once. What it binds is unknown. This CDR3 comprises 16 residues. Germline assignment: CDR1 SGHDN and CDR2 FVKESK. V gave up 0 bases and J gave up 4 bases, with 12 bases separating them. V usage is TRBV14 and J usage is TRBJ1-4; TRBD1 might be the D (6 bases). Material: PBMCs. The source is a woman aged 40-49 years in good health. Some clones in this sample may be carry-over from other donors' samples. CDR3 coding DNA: TGTGCCAGCAGCCAAGAGAGGGGGAGACTTAATGAAAAACTGTTTTTT. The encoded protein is CASSQERGRLNEKLFF. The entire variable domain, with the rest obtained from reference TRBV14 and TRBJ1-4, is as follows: EAGVTQFPSHSVIEKGQTVTLRCDPISGHDNLYWYRRVMGKEIKFLLHFVKESKQDESGMPNNRFLAERTGGTYSTLKVQPAELEDSGVYFCASSQERGRLNEKLFFGSGTQLSVL.